Shown below are 10 T cell receptor beta chains from a single sample sequenced in a study of beta chain features in type 1 diabetes. General study points: A moderate, significant TCRB CDR3 shortening appeared in type 1 diabetes across four CD4+ subsets.

These receptors have no identified antigens. All of the isolated RNA was reverse transcribed, so expressed TCRB transcripts were sequenced. The method was immunoSEQ multiplex PCR; TCRdb's version includes in-frame clones alone and lacks a portion of them. The sample includes about 260,000 clones, 24% of them seen just once. Sequencing input: naive CD4+ T cells from blood. These receptors all come from a woman aged 30 to 39 with type 1 diabetes.

This chain connects TRBV30 to TRBJ2-7; no firm D call. This CDR3 is 11 amino acids long. The V gene's germline CDR1 is GTSNPN and CDR2 SVGIG (reference sequence). V shed 4 bases and J shed 5 bases, with 9 bases lying between them. In nucleotides, the CDR3 is TGTGCCTGGACTCCGGGTGACGAGCAGTACTTC. This codes for CAWTPGDEQYF. The complete variable domain, with remaining parts taken from reference TRBV30 and TRBJ2-7, reads SQTIHQWPATLVQPVGSPLSLECTVEGTSNPNLYWYRQAAGRGLQLLFYSVGIGQISSEVPQNLSASRPQDRQFILSSKKLLLSDSGFYLCAWTPGDEQYFGPGTRLTVT.

The rearrangement uses TRBV15 and TRBJ1-4; D is perhaps TRBD1 (6 bases). Between the trimmed V and J ends, which lost 3 bases and 7 bases, there was a span of 12 bases. This CDR3 is 14 amino acids long. The germline gives CDR1 LNHNV, CDR2 YYDKDF (reference sequence). CDR3 in amino acids: CATSRTGRREKLFF. The CDR3 coding sequence is TGTGCCACCAGCAGGACAGGTCGGCGTGAAAAACTGTTTTTT.

This clone was observed a few times. The chain joins TRBV7-3 to TRBJ1-1; 7 bases fit TRBD1. The length of the CDR3 is 14 residues. The trim removed 5 bases at V and 0 bases at J, leaving 3 bases unmatched. Germline loops: CDR1 SGHTA, CDR2 FQGTGA. CDR3 coding DNA: TGTGCCAGCAGCCGGGACAGTTTGAACACTGAAGCTTTCTTT. Residues: CASSRDSLNTEAFF. The full variable domain, its missing parts supplied by reference TRBV7-3 and TRBJ1-1, is GAGVSQTPSNKVTEKGKYVELRCDPISGHTALYWYRQSLGQGPEFLIYFQGTGAADDSGLPNDRFFAVRPEGSVSTLKIQRTERGDSAVYLCASSRDSLNTEAFFGQGTRLTVV.

In this sample, this clone turned up a few times. The V call is TRBV5-1, the J call TRBJ2-1; the match to TRBD2 covers 9 bases. Losses at the gene ends were 9 bases for V and 8 bases for J; bases not matched to a gene: 9. CDR1 and CDR2 (germline): SGHRS, YFSETQ. The CDR3 extends over 13 amino acids. CDR3 sequence reads: CATTREGRDEQFF. As DNA, the CDR3 is TGCGCCACCACGCGGGAGGGCCGGGATGAGCAGTTCTTC.

The chain employs TRBV7-2 and TRBJ1-5; 10 nucleotides match TRBD1. This CDR3 comprises 15 residues. After removal of 1 base from V and 4 bases from J, the junction contained 1 base not matched to a gene. The V gene's germline CDR1 is SGHTA and CDR2 FQGNSA. CDR3 sequence (DNA): TGTGCCAGCAGCTTAGTGGGACAGGGGAATCAGCCCCAGCATTTT. Translation: CASSLVGQGNQPQHF.

The chain employs TRBV28 and TRBJ2-3; 9 nucleotides line up with TRBD2. CDR1 MDHEN and CDR2 SYDVKM come from the germline V gene. The CDR3 has 16 residues. V was pared by 5 bases and J by 6 bases, with 12 bases of the junction left unmatched. DNA for the CDR3: TGTGCCAGCAGTCTCTCGGGAGCGGGAGGACTGGATACGCAGTATTTT. Protein product: CASSLSGAGGLDTQYF.

The DNA for the CDR3 is TGCAGCGTCGTGACAGGGGGGTTCTACAATGAGCAGTTCTTC. Its protein product is CSVVTGGFYNEQFF. The J gene is TRBJ2-1, the V gene TRBV29-1; 9 nucleotides align to TRBD1. From germline, CDR1 is SQVTM and CDR2 ANQGSEA. With V trimmed by 6 bases and J by 3 bases, 6 bases remained unmatched. The length of the CDR3 is 14 residues.

This clone was observed a few times. The chain has TRBV7-2 and TRBJ2-1; D is unclear. With 5 bases removed from V and 5 bases from J, the gap between germline ends came to 16 bases. Germline CDR1 SGHTA, CDR2 FQGNSA. The CDR3 extends over 15 amino acids. Written as DNA, the CDR3 is TGTGCCAGCAGCCATTCTCCCACTCCCAACAATGAGCAGTTCTTC. As protein: CASSHSPTPNNEQFF.

This clone appeared a few times. This sequence joins TRBV9 and TRBJ2-7, with D unresolved. V was clipped by 0 bases and J by 0 bases, with 10 bases between them. CDR1 and CDR2 from the germline V gene are SGDLS and YYNGEE. This CDR3 spans 15 amino acids. In nucleotides, the CDR3 is TGTGCCAGCAGCGTAGGCGAGAATCCCTCCTACGAGCAGTACTTC. Translating gives CASSVGENPSYEQYF.

This sequence joins TRBV7-9 and TRBJ2-1; unclear D gene. Trimming cost V 3 bases and J 6 bases, with 6 bases left between them. The length of the CDR3 is 12 residues. Germline V gene lookup returns CDR1 SEHNR and CDR2 FQNEAQ (reference sequence). The CDR3 bases are TGTGCCAGCAGCTTTTTAATCAATGAGCAGTTCTTC. This codes for CASSFLINEQFF.